This TCR beta chain was recorded in a study of identical twins. Every one of the donors was a healthy Caucasian. MiXCR, applied by TCRdb to the 5' RACE reads, yields one record per CDR3 protein. The profile shows hundreds of thousands of distinct CDR3 sequences, under 9% of them singletons. The J segment lost 5 bases and the V segment lost 5 bases, leaving 6 bases of the junction unmatched. CDR3 length: 13 residues. Germline CDR1 DFQATT, CDR2 SNEGSKA (reference sequence). These data also featured in a second study, about yellow fever vaccine responses in identical twins.

The sequence derives from a young woman in good health. V usage is TRBV20-1 and J usage is TRBJ2-5; 9 positions match TRBD1. The specimen was PBMCs. The CDR3 nucleotides read TGCAGTGCTTCCACAGGGGGCCGGGAGACCCAGTACTTC. It is translated as CSASTGGRETQYF.